Shown below are 19 T cell receptor beta chains from a single sample sequenced in a study of CD8 T cells in Susac syndrome. cDNA came from roughly 0.53 to 1 ug RNA primed by random hexamers. TCRdb redid the calling of the immunoSEQ multiplex PCR reads with MiXCR, one entry per CDR3 protein. The sample lists a few hundred thousand distinct CDR3 sequences, 94% occurring once. The source material was CD4+ T cells from PBMCs. These receptors came from a human donor with Susac syndrome.

The chain links TRBV7-9 to TRBJ1-5, with a weak D call TRBD1 (5 bases). Trimming stripped 3 bases from V and 0 bases from J, with 12 bases between. Germline CDR1 and CDR2: SEHNR and FQNEAQ (reference sequence). The CDR3 contains 16 residues. CDR3 sequence reads: CASSFTRDGSNQPQHF. The CDR3 DNA reads as TGTGCCAGCAGCTTCACTCGGGACGGTAGCAATCAGCCCCAGCATTTT.

The V gene is TRBV3-1, the J gene TRBJ1-6, with D tentatively TRBD1 (6 bases). V was pared by 3 bases and J by 0 bases, with 9 bases between. CDR1 LGHDT and CDR2 YNNKEL come from the germline V gene (reference sequence). The CDR3 is made up of 16 amino acids. The CDR3 sequence: CASSQRGGSYNSPLHF. The CDR3 region has the DNA TGTGCCAGCAGCCAGAGGGGGGGCTCCTATAATTCACCCCTCCACTTT. The entire variable domain, with the rest obtained from reference TRBV3-1 and TRBJ1-6, is as follows: DTAVSQTPKYLVTQMGNDKSIKCEQNLGHDTMYWYKQDSKKFLKIMFSYNNKELIINETVPNRFSPKSPDKAHLNLHINSLELGDSAVYFCASSQRGGSYNSPLHFGNGTRLTVT.

V and J are TRBV20-1 and TRBJ1-1; D is possibly TRBD1 (6 bases). V was cut by 8 bases and J by 5 bases, with 21 bases left in between. There are 14 residues in the CDR3. Germline V gives CDR1 DFQATT, CDR2 SNEGSKA (reference sequence). CDR3 DNA sequence: TGCAGTCCCGATCTAACAGGGTCAGATACTGAAGCTTTCTTT. It translates to CSPDLTGSDTEAFF.

This clonotype was recorded only once. The V and J genes are TRBV2 and TRBJ1-1, with D tentatively TRBD1 (5 bases). The CDR3 spans 15 residues. With 8 bases removed from V and 0 bases from J, the gap between germline ends came to 16 bases. The germline V gene encodes CDR1 SNHLY and CDR2 FYNNEI. The CDR3 region has the DNA TGTGCCAGCGCAACCGGGACGGATTTGAACACTGAAGCTTTCTTT. Amino acid sequence: CASATGTDLNTEAFF. Complete variable domain (other parts from reference TRBV2 and TRBJ1-1): EPEVTQTPSHQVTQMGQEVILRCVPISNHLYFYWYRQILGQKVEFLVSFYNNEISEKSEIFDDQFSVERPDGSNFTLKIRSTKLEDSAMYFCASATGTDLNTEAFFGQGTRLTVV.

This clonotype was observed a single time. This chain uses TRBV18 with TRBJ2-2, with a possible D match to TRBD1 (5 bases). Germline V gene lookup returns CDR1 KGHSH and CDR2 LQKENI. Trimming took 0 bases from V and 2 from J, leaving 13 bases between them. The CDR3 loop spans 17 amino acids. CDR3: CASSPPAQGINTGELFF. The CDR3 coding sequence is TGTGCCAGCTCACCACCCGCCCAGGGAATAAACACCGGGGAGCTGTTTTTT.

V and J are TRBV12-3 or TRBV12-4 and TRBJ2-3; a possible D gene is TRBD1 (6 bases). V was shortened by 2 bases and J by 6 bases, with 18 bases between the two germline ends. The CDR3 contains 16 residues. CDR3 bases: TGTGCCAGCAGTTTACCAGAGGACAGCGAGGAGGATACGCAGTATTTT. Translation gives CASSLPEDSEEDTQYF.

V usage is TRBV2 and J usage is TRBJ1-6; D is possibly TRBD1 (6 bases). CDR3 length equals 14 residues. Germline V gene data show CDR1 as SNHLY and CDR2 as FYNNEI. V lost 6 bases and J 10 bases, leaving 16 bases between the germline ends. CDR3 sequence (DNA): TGTGCCAGCAGACGGGACACGGGGAGGTCACCCCTCCACTTT. Residues: CASRRDTGRSPLHF.

The chain links TRBV7-3 to TRBJ2-5, with a possible D match to TRBD1 (6 bases). Trimming removed 2 bases from V and 2 bases from J, with 9 bases in between. The V gene's germline CDR1 is SGHTA and CDR2 FQGTGA. The CDR3 covers 14 residues. The CDR3 nucleotides read TGTGCCAGCAGCTTAGGAGGACAGCAAGAGACCCAGTACTTC. Translation gives CASSLGGQQETQYF.

The chain uses TRBV6-6 and TRBJ2-3; TRBD1 aligns across 7 bases. J gave up 0 bases and V 5 bases, and 5 bases lay outside the gene matches. CDR1 and CDR2 from the germline V gene are MNHNY and SVGAGI (reference sequence). The CDR3 has 15 residues. CDR3 loop: CASSRQGPSTDTQYF. CDR3 nucleotides: TGTGCCAGCAGTAGACAGGGACCTAGCACAGATACGCAGTATTTT.

The chain employs TRBV5-1 and TRBJ2-7, with TRBD2 matching over 8 bases. The junction had 4 bases not matched to a gene; V was cut back by 2 bases and J by 6 bases. CDR1 and CDR2 (germline): SGHRS, YFSETQ. The CDR3 contains 13 residues. The CDR3 DNA reads TGCGCCAGCAGCTTTACTAGCGGCGTCGAGCAGTACTTC. This encodes CASSFTSGVEQYF.

The chain joins TRBV5-6 to TRBJ2-7; TRBD1 agrees at 9 bases. CDR3 length equals 14 residues. After removal of 1 base from V and 4 bases from J, the junction contained 3 bases not matched to a gene. Germline assignment: CDR1 SGHDT and CDR2 YYEEEE. Here the CDR3 reads CASSLFGQGYEQYF. DNA of the CDR3: TGTGCCAGCAGCTTGTTCGGACAGGGGTACGAGCAGTACTTC.

The sample holds one count of this clonotype. This chain uses TRBV3-1 with TRBJ1-4; D possibly corresponds to TRBD1 (6 bases). Germline loops: CDR1 LGHDT, CDR2 YNNKEL (reference sequence). The CDR3 loop spans 14 amino acids. V lost 4 bases to trimming and J lost 4 bases, with 10 bases between them. CDR3 protein: CASSPDSVNEKLFF. The CDR3 DNA reads as TGTGCCAGCAGCCCGGACAGTGTTAATGAAAAACTGTTTTTT.

The chain is built from TRBV4-1 and TRBJ2-2; D gene unclear. Germline loops: CDR1 MGHRA, CDR2 YSYEKL. V was trimmed by 0 bases and J by 2 bases, leaving 10 bases between them. This CDR3 is 16 amino acids long. The CDR3 coding sequence is TGCGCCAGCAGCCAAGATATTGACACCAACACCGGGGAGCTGTTTTTT. It yields the protein CASSQDIDTNTGELFF.

This clonotype appeared once. The V call is TRBV21-1, the J call TRBJ2-4; TRBD1 is taken as the D call from the table, unchecked against the DNA. TRBV21-1 is a pseudogene. CDR3 length: 17 amino acids. The DNA of the CDR3 is TGTGCCAGCAGCAAAGCGGGACAGGGGTCGGCCAAAAACATTCAGTACTTC. Protein sequence: CASSKAGQGSAKNIQYF.

V usage is TRBV20-1 and J usage is TRBJ2-1; TRBD1 might be the D (5 bases). CDR1 is DFQATT and CDR2 is SNEGSKA in the germline V gene (reference sequence). With 5 bases removed from V and 5 bases from J, the gap between germline ends came to 16 bases. The CDR3 has 14 amino acids. The CDR3 region has the DNA TGCAGTGCTGAGGCGGCCGCAGGGAACAATGAGCAGTTCTTC. Amino acids: CSAEAAAGNNEQFF.

The genes are TRBV5-4 and TRBJ1-5; TRBD1 agrees at 10 bases. Per germline, CDR1 SGHNT and CDR2 YYREEE (reference sequence). Losses at the gene ends were 3 bases for V and 4 bases for J; bases not matched to a gene: 4. This CDR3 contains 15 residues. Written as DNA, the CDR3 is TGTGCCAGCAGCTCGGGACAGGGGAAAAATCAGCCCCAGCATTTT. Protein: CASSSGQGKNQPQHF.

The chain combines TRBV5-1 with TRBJ2-5; D is undetermined. Germline-derived CDR1 and CDR2 are SGHRS and YFSETQ. The length of the CDR3 is 14 residues. The ends were cut back, 0 bases at V and 5 bases at J, with 11 bases in the middle. The CDR3 DNA follows: TGCGCCAGCAGCTTGGCCGAGGTTGGGGAGACCCAGTACTTC. Its protein is CASSLAEVGETQYF.

V usage is TRBV5-1 and J usage is TRBJ2-5, with 7 nucleotides matching TRBD1. J gave up 5 bases and V 4 bases, and 14 bases lay outside the gene matches. Germline V gene sequence: CDR1 SGHRS, CDR2 YFSETQ. The CDR3 spans 16 residues. The CDR3 sequence: CASSTTTGELGETQYF. The CDR3 DNA reads as TGCGCCAGCAGCACCACTACAGGGGAATTAGGGGAGACCCAGTACTTC.

The chain links TRBV7-2 to TRBJ1-2; 7 nucleotides match TRBD1. Germline assignment: CDR1 SGHTA and CDR2 FQGNSA. The CDR3 is 14 amino acids. The J segment lost 8 bases and the V segment lost 5 bases, leaving 11 bases of the junction unmatched. CDR3 amino acids: CASSRGQTGEGYTF. The CDR3 bases are TGTGCCAGCAGCCGCGGCCAAACAGGGGAGGGCTACACCTTC.